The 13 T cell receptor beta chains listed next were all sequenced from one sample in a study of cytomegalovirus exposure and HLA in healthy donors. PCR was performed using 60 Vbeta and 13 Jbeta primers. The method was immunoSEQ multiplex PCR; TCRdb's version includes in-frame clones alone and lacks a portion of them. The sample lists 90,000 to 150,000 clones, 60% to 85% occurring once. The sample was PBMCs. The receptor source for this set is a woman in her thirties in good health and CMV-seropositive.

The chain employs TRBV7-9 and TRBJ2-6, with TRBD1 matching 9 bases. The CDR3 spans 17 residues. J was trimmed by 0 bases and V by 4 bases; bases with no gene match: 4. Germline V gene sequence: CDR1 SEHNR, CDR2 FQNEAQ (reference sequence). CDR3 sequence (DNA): TGTGCCAGCAGCTGGGGGACAGGGATCTCTGGGGCCAACGTCCTGACTTTC. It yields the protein CASSWGTGISGANVLTF.

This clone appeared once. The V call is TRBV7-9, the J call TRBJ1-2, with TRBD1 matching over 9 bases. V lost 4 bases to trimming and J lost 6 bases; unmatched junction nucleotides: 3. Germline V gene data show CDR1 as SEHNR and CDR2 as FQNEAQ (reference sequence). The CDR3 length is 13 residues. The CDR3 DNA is TGTGCCAGCAGCTCGTACAGGGGGCATGGCTACACCTTC. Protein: CASSSYRGHGYTF.

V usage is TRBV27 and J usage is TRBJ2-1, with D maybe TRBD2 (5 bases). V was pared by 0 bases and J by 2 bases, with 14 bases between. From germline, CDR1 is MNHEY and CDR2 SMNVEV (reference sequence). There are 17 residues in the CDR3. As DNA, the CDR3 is TGTGCCAGCAGTTTATCGGCAAGCGGCTCCCCCTACAATGAGCAGTTCTTC. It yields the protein CASSLSASGSPYNEQFF.

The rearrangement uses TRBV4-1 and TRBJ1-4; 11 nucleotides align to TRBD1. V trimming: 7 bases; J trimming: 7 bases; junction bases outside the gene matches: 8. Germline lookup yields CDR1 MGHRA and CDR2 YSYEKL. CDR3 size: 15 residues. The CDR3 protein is CASTGTGGPGEKLFF. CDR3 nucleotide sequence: TGCGCCAGCACCGGGACAGGGGGACCGGGTGAAAAACTGTTTTTT.

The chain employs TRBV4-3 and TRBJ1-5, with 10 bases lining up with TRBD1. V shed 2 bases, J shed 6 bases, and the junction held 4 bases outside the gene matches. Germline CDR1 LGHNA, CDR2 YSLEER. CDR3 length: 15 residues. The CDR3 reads CASSQTTGGGQPQHF. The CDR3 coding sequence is TGCGCCAGCAGCCAAACGACAGGGGGCGGTCAGCCCCAGCATTTT.

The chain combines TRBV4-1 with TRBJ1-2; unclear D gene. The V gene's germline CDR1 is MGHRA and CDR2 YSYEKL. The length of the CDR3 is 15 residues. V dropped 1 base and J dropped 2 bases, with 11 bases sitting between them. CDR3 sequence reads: CASSQVSRGNYGYTF. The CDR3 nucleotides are TGCGCCAGCAGCCAAGTCTCCCGGGGAAACTATGGCTACACCTTC.

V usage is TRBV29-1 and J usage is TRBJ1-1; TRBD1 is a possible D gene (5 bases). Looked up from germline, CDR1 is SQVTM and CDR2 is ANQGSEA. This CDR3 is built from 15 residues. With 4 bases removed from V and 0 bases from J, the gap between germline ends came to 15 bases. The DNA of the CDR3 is TGCAGCGTTGCCCCAGGGTGGGGTATGAACACTGAAGCTTTCTTT. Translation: CSVAPGWGMNTEAFF.

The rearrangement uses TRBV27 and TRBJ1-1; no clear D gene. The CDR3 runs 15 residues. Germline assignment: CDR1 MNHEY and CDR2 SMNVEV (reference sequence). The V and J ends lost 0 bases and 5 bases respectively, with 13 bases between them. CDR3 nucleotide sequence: TGTGCCAGCAGTTTATCGCAGGTATCGGGGACTGAAGCTTTCTTT. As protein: CASSLSQVSGTEAFF.

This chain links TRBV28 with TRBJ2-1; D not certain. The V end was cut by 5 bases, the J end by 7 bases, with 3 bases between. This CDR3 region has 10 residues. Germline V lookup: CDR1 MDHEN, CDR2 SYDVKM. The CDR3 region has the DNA TGTGCCAGCAGTCCTAATGAGCAGTTCTTC. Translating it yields CASSPNEQFF.

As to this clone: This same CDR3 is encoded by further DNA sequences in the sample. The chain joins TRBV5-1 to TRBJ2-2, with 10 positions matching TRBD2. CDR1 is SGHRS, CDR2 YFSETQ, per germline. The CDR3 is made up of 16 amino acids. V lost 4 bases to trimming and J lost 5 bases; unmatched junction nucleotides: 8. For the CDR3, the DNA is TGCGCCAGCAGCATTGAACTAGCGGGGAGAACCGGGGAGCTGTTTTTT. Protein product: CASSIELAGRTGELFF.

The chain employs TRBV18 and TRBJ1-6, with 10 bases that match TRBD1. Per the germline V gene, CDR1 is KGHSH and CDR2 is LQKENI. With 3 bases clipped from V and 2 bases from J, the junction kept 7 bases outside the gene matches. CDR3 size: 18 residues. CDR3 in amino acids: CASSPGDRGSAYNSPLHF. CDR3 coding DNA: TGTGCCAGCTCACCTGGGGACAGGGGTAGCGCCTATAATTCACCCCTCCACTTT.

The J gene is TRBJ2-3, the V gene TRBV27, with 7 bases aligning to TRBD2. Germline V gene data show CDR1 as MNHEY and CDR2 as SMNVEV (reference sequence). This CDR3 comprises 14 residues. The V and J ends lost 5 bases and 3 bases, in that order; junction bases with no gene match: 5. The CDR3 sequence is CASSITGRTDTQYF. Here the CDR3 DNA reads TGTGCCAGCAGTATTACCGGGAGGACAGATACGCAGTATTTT.

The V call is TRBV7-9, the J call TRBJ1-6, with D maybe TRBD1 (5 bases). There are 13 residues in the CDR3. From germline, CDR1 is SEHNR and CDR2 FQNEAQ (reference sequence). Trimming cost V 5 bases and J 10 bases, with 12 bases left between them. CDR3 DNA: TGTGCCAGCAGCCTTAAGGGGCGGTCACCCCTCCACTTT. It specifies CASSLKGRSPLHF.